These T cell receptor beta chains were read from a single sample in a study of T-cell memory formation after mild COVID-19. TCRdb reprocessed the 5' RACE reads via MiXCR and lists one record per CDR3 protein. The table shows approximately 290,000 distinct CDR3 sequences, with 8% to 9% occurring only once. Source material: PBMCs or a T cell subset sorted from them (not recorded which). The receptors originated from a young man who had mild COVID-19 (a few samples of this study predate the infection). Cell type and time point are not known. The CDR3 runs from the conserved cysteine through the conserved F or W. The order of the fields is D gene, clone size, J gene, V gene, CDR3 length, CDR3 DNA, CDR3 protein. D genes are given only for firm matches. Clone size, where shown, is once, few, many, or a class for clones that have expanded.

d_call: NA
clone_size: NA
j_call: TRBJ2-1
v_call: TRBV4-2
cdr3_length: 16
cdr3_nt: TGTGCCAGCAGCCAAGATCAATACGTCTCCTACAATGAGCAGTTCTTC
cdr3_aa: CASSQDQYVSYNEQFF

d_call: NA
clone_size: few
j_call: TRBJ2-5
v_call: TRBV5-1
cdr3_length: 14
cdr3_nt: TGCGCCAGCAGCTTTGGGGCCAGGGAGGCGACCCAGTACTTC
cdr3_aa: CASSFGAREATQYF

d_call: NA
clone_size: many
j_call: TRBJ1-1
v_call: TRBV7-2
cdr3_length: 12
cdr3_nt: TGTGCCAGCAGCTGGGACACGTCTGAAGCTTTCTTT
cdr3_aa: CASSWDTSEAFF

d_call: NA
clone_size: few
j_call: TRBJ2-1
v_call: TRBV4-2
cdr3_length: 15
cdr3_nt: TGTGCCAGCAGCCAAGACCGGGGATCCCCCTGGGAGCAGTTCTTC
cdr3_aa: CASSQDRGSPWEQFF

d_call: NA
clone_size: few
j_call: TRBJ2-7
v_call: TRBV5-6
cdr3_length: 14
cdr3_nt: TGTGCCAGCAGCTTAACCCTCCGCTCCTACGAGCAGTACTTC
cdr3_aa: CASSLTLRSYEQYF

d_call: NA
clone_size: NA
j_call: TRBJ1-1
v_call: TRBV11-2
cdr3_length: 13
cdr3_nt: TGTGCCAGCAGCTTAGATTTCGGCACTGAAGCTTTCTTT
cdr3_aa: CASSLDFGTEAFF

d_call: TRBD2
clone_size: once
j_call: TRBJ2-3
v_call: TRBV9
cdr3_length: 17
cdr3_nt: TGTGCCAGCAGCGTTCTAGCGGGGGGGCCGTCAGAGCCGACGCAGTATTTT
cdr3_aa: CASSVLAGGPSEPTQYF

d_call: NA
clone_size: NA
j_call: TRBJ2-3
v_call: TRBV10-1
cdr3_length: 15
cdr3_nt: TGCGCCAGCAGTGAGGCCGGGAGCGACGGGAATACGCAGTATTTT
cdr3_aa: CASSEAGSDGNTQYF

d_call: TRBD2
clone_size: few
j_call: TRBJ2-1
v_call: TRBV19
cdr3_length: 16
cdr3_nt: TGTGCCAGTAGTTGGCTAGCGGGGGGGAGGTACAATGAGCAGTTCTTC
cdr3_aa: CASSWLAGGRYNEQFF

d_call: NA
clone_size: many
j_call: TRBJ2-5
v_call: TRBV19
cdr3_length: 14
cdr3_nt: TGTGCCAGTAGTCTGTCTAGTGCCCAAGAGACCCAGTACTTC
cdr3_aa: CASSLSSAQETQYF

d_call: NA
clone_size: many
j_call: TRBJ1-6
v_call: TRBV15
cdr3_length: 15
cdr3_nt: TGTGCCACCAGCAGAGATCTCTCCTATAATTCACCCCTCCACTTT
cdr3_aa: CATSRDLSYNSPLHF